This passage covers 30 T cell receptor beta chains from one sample sequenced in a study of cytomegalovirus exposure and HLA in healthy donors. The PCR contained 60 Vbeta and 13 Jbeta primers. Profiled with immunoSEQ multiplex PCR; TCRdb holds only in-frame clones, not every one. The sample holds about 130,000 clones, 79% seen once. The sample taken for sequencing was PBMCs. The receptors were sampled from a man aged 35-49 years in good health and CMV-seropositive.

The chain carries TRBV18 and TRBJ2-2, with TRBD1 identical over 9 bases. The CDR3 has 15 amino acids. Germline values: CDR1 KGHSH, CDR2 LQKENI. The J segment lost 3 bases and the V segment lost 3 bases, leaving 2 bases of the junction unmatched. CDR3 in DNA: TGTGCCAGCTCACCTGGACAGGGGCACACCGGGGAGCTGTTTTTT. Protein product: CASSPGQGHTGELFF.

This chain links TRBV7-9 with TRBJ1-5; 7 positions agree with TRBD1. The CDR3 length is 15 residues. The V gene end was trimmed by 5 bases and the J gene end by 0 bases; junction bases not matched to a gene: 4. Germline CDR1 reads SEHNR; CDR2 reads FQNEAQ (reference sequence). In nucleotides, the CDR3 is TGTGCCAGCAGCCCACAGGGGAATAGCAATCAGCCCCAGCATTTT. This encodes CASSPQGNSNQPQHF. Drawing the rest from reference TRBV7-9 and TRBJ1-5, the complete variable domain is DTGVSQNPRHKITKRGQNVTFRCDPISEHNRLYWYRQTLGQGPEFLTYFQNEAQLEKSRLLSDRFSAERPKGSFSTLEIQRTEQGDSAMYLCASSPQGNSNQPQHFGDGTRLSIL.

The chain recombines TRBV30 with TRBJ2-7, with D perhaps matching TRBD1 (6 bases). This CDR3 region has 12 residues. The germline V gene encodes CDR1 GTSNPN and CDR2 SVGIG (reference sequence). The V end lost 5 bases, the J end lost 3 bases, and 11 bases lay between the germline ends. For the CDR3, the DNA is TGTGCCTGGCACAGGGACGGCTACGAGCAGTACTTC. Translation gives CAWHRDGYEQYF.

V is TRBV7-2 and J is TRBJ2-7; the D gene is possibly TRBD1 (5 bases). The CDR3 is made up of 12 amino acids. Germline CDR1 is SGHTA and CDR2 is FQGNSA. V lost 5 bases and J lost 5, with 10 bases in between. CDR3 DNA: TGTGCCAGCAGCCCCAGGGTTCACGAGCAGTACTTC. Residues: CASSPRVHEQYF.

The chain combines TRBV19 with TRBJ2-1; tentatively, D is TRBD1 (6 bases). Germline assignment: CDR1 LNHDA and CDR2 SQIVND (reference sequence). CDR3 length: 16 residues. V shed 3 bases and J shed 0 bases, with 12 bases lying between them. CDR3 in DNA: TGTGCCAGTAGTATTATGGGGGCAAGCTCCTACAATGAGCAGTTCTTC. Amino acid sequence: CASSIMGASSYNEQFF. Looking up the rest from reference TRBV19 and TRBJ2-1 gives the full variable domain: DGGITQSPKYLFRKEGQNVTLSCEQNLNHDAMYWYRQDPGQGLRLIYYSQIVNDFQKGDIAEGYSVSREKKESFPLTVTSAQKNPTAFYLCASSIMGASSYNEQFFGPGTRLTVL.

The CDR3 region is CASSPLPTDRAQETQYF. DNA of the CDR3: TGTGCCAGCAGTCCCCTTCCCACCGACAGGGCTCAAGAGACCCAGTACTTC. V and J are TRBV28 and TRBJ2-5; 7 positions agree with TRBD1. J lost 2 bases, V lost 5 bases, and 14 bases had no gene match. The CDR3 totals 17 residues. Germline V gives CDR1 MDHEN, CDR2 SYDVKM.

V usage is TRBV6-6 and J usage is TRBJ1-2, with TRBD1 as a possible D gene (6 bases). Germline-derived CDR1 and CDR2 are MNHNY and SVGAGI (reference sequence). The CDR3 runs to 12 residues. The V and J ends lost 8 bases and 4 bases respectively, with 11 bases between them. The CDR3 DNA follows: TGTGCCAGCGGGGGGGGCAGCTATGGCTACACCTTC. Its protein product is CASGGGSYGYTF.

This clone was counted between two and nine times. This rearrangement joins TRBV5-6 to TRBJ2-5; 9 bases fit TRBD1. V was pared by 0 bases and J by 7 bases, with 4 bases of the junction left unmatched. Per the germline V gene, CDR1 is SGHDT and CDR2 is YYEEEE. This CDR3 has 14 residues. CDR3 loop: CASSLGQGEATQYF. In DNA, the CDR3 is TGTGCCAGCAGCTTGGGACAGGGGGAAGCGACCCAGTACTTC. Drawing the rest from reference TRBV5-6 and TRBJ2-5, the complete variable domain is DAGVTQSPTHLIKTRGQQVTLRCSPKSGHDTVSWYQQALGQGPQFIFQYYEEEERQRGNFPDRFSGHQFPNYSSELNVNALLLGDSALYLCASSLGQGEATQYFGPGTRLLVL.

This sequence joins TRBV6-4 and TRBJ2-1, with TRBD2 matching over 12 bases. Germline CDR1 reads MRHNA; CDR2 reads SNTAGT. The J segment lost 8 bases and the V segment lost 0 bases, leaving 5 bases of the junction unmatched. The CDR3 consists of 16 residues. CDR3 bases: TGTGCCAGCAGTGACTCGACTAGCGGGAGTTTTTATGAGCAGTTCTTC. This encodes CASSDSTSGSFYEQFF.

The rearrangement links TRBV19 to TRBJ1-5; 7 nucleotides line up with TRBD1. The J segment lost 7 bases and the V segment lost 5 bases, leaving 8 bases of the junction unmatched. The germline V gene encodes CDR1 LNHDA and CDR2 SQIVND (reference sequence). There are 14 residues in the CDR3. The chain's CDR3 is CASSSRQGWQPQHF. The CDR3 bases are TGTGCCAGTAGTTCTCGACAGGGCTGGCAGCCCCAGCATTTT.

The V and J genes are TRBV6-1 and TRBJ2-1, with a possible D match to TRBD2 (6 bases). This CDR3 spans 13 amino acids. The V gene lost 2 bases and the J gene lost 4 bases, with 6 bases spanning the gap. The germline gives CDR1 MNHNS, CDR2 SASEGT. The CDR3 DNA follows: TGTGCCAGCAGTGAACTAGCGTACAATGAGCAGTTCTTC. This codes for CASSELAYNEQFF.

The sample holds a few counts of this clone. V is TRBV6-5 and J is TRBJ2-7; TRBD2 aligns across 8 bases. The junction had 4 bases not matched to a gene; V was cut back by 0 bases and J by 0 bases. Germline loops: CDR1 MNHEY, CDR2 SVGAGI. This CDR3 comprises 16 residues. CDR3 protein: CASSYSAGETSYEQYF. In DNA, the CDR3 is TGTGCCAGCAGTTACTCAGCGGGAGAAACCTCCTACGAGCAGTACTTC.

This chain links TRBV2 with TRBJ1-1; unclear D gene. Germline assignment: CDR1 SNHLY and CDR2 FYNNEI. V lost 1 base to trimming and J lost 7 bases, with 13 bases between them. This CDR3 has 14 amino acids. CDR3 in DNA: TGTGCCAGCAGTGAAGGGGAGACCTACCTTGAAGCTTTCTTT. Translated: CASSEGETYLEAFF.

The J gene is TRBJ2-1, the V gene TRBV11-2; tentatively, D is TRBD1 (6 bases). The CDR3 length is 15 residues. Trimming left V 6 bases short and J 2 bases short, with 14 bases between. Germline assignment: CDR1 SGHAT and CDR2 FQNNGV. CDR3 sequence reads: CASSKDSQPYNEQFF. CDR3 in DNA: TGTGCCAGCAGTAAGGACAGTCAGCCCTACAATGAGCAGTTCTTC.

V is TRBV7-8 and J is TRBJ2-7, with TRBD2 matching over 8 bases. The CDR3 loop spans 18 amino acids. V trimming: 0 bases; J trimming: 3 bases; junction bases outside the gene matches: 13. CDR1 and CDR2 (germline): SGHVS, FQNEAQ. CDR3 region: CASSLAGLGSGSSYEQYF. DNA of the CDR3: TGTGCCAGCAGCTTAGCAGGCCTCGGAAGCGGGAGCAGCTACGAGCAGTACTTC.

V gene TRBV5-4 combines with J gene TRBJ2-5; 9 bases agree with TRBD2. The J call is in doubt because the DNA end fits TRBJ2-7 better. The CDR3 loop spans 14 amino acids. Germline assignment: CDR1 SGHNT and CDR2 YYREEE (reference sequence). The CDR3 coding sequence is TGTGCCAGCCACATGGCGGGAGGGCGGTACGAGCAGTACTTC. Translated, it gives CASHMAGGRYEQYF.

J is TRBJ1-4 and V is TRBV9, with a weak D call TRBD1 (6 bases). The germline V gene has CDR1 SGDLS and CDR2 YYNGEE. Between the trimmed V and J ends, which lost 3 bases and 0 bases, there was a span of 21 bases. The CDR3 runs to 19 residues. CDR3 sequence: CASSALGGGAGATNEKLFF. DNA for the CDR3: TGTGCCAGCAGCGCCTTGGGGGGGGGCGCCGGTGCAACTAATGAAAAACTGTTTTTT. The variable domain in full, with the rest retrieved from reference TRBV9 and TRBJ1-4, is DSGVTQTPKHLITATGQRVTLRCSPRSGDLSVYWYQQSLDQGLQFLIQYYNGEERAKGNILERFSAQQFPDLHSELNLSSLELGDSALYFCASSALGGGAGATNEKLFFGSGTQLSVL.

The genes are TRBV7-8 and TRBJ1-1; 8 positions agree with TRBD1. The CDR3 totals 14 residues. Germline values: CDR1 SGHVS, CDR2 FQNEAQ. The V segment lost 7 bases and the J segment 3 bases; nucleotides outside the gene matches: 7. The CDR3 nucleotides are TGTGCCAGCATCATGGGACAGGTCGACACTGAAGCTTTCTTT. Translated: CASIMGQVDTEAFF.

The chain employs TRBV5-1 and TRBJ2-1; 13 bases are a match to TRBD2. Losses at the gene ends were 1 base for V and 6 bases for J; bases not matched to a gene: 7. CDR1 and CDR2 from the germline V gene are SGHRS and YFSETQ. CDR3 length: 17 amino acids. The CDR3 DNA reads TGCGCCAGCAGCTTGCTACTAGCGGGAGGGTTTAGCAATGAGCAGTTCTTC. Translated, it gives CASSLLLAGGFSNEQFF.

The CDR3 region is CATSRGASVSSYEQYF. CDR3 DNA: TGTGCCACCAGCAGAGGTGCTAGCGTAAGCTCCTACGAGCAGTACTTC. V and J are TRBV15 and TRBJ2-7; TRBD2 might be the D (6 bases). The CDR3 is 16 residues long. CDR1 is LNHNV, CDR2 YYDKDF, per germline (reference sequence). V was shortened by 1 base and J by 0 bases, with 13 bases between the two germline ends.

About this clone: The same CDR3 is also encoded by other DNA sequences in this sample. The CDR3 coding sequence is TGTGCCAGCAGCTTAACGGGATACGAGCAGTACTTC. Protein product: CASSLTGYEQYF. The rearrangement links TRBV7-9 to TRBJ2-7; TRBD2 is a possible D gene (5 bases). Germline-derived CDR1 and CDR2 are SEHNR and FQNEAQ (reference sequence). The CDR3 is made up of 12 amino acids. With 2 bases removed from V and 4 bases from J, the gap between germline ends came to 6 bases.

The rearrangement links TRBV7-2 to TRBJ1-5, with D perhaps matching TRBD1 (5 bases). The V gene's germline CDR1 is SGHTA and CDR2 FQGNSA. V was trimmed by 1 base and J by 8 bases, leaving 12 bases between them. The CDR3 runs to 14 residues. CDR3 loop: CASSLEGLREPQHF. DNA for the CDR3: TGTGCCAGCAGCTTAGAGGGGCTCAGGGAGCCCCAGCATTTT.

The CDR3 loop reads CASSRDRYSNQPQHF. The DNA of the CDR3 is TGTGCCAGTAGTAGGGACAGATATAGCAATCAGCCCCAGCATTTT. The chain links TRBV19 to TRBJ1-5; 7 nucleotides match TRBD1. Germline V CDR1 and CDR2: LNHDA, SQIVND (reference sequence). The CDR3 loop spans 15 amino acids. With V trimmed by 4 bases and J by 0 bases, 3 bases remained unmatched.

This rearrangement joins TRBV7-2 to TRBJ2-7; D may be TRBD1 (5 bases). Looked up from germline, CDR1 is SGHTA and CDR2 is FQGNSA. This CDR3 comprises 14 residues. The V end lost 0 bases, the J end lost 4 bases, and 10 bases lay between the germline ends. In DNA, the CDR3 is TGTGCCAGCAGCTTAGCAGGGGATATGTACGAGCAGTACTTC. Its protein product is CASSLAGDMYEQYF. The variable domain in full, with the rest retrieved from reference TRBV7-2 and TRBJ2-7, is GAGVSQSPSNKVTEKGKDVELRCDPISGHTALYWYRQSLGQGLEFLIYFQGNSAPDKSGLPSDRFSAERTGGSVSTLTIQRTQQEDSAVYLCASSLAGDMYEQYFGPGTRLTVT.

V usage is TRBV7-2 and J usage is TRBJ2-1; D unresolved. The germline CDR1 and CDR2 sequences are SGHTA and FQGNSA. V was cut by 1 base and J by 8 bases, with 12 bases left in between. CDR3 length: 14 amino acids. DNA for the CDR3: TGTGCCAGCAGCTTAGACTGGGCTTCTTATGAGCAGTTCTTC. It codes for CASSLDWASYEQFF. Full variable domain (outside the CDR3, taken from reference TRBV7-2 and TRBJ2-1): GAGVSQSPSNKVTEKGKDVELRCDPISGHTALYWYRQSLGQGLEFLIYFQGNSAPDKSGLPSDRFSAERTGGSVSTLTIQRTQQEDSAVYLCASSLDWASYEQFFGPGTRLTVL.

The chain uses TRBV4-1 and TRBJ1-1, with TRBD1 matching 8 bases. The CDR3 spans 14 residues. Trimming at V came to 0 bases and at J to 8 bases, leaving 5 bases not matched to a gene. Germline CDR1 and CDR2: MGHRA and YSYEKL. CDR3 residues: CASSQDGDRFEAFF. In DNA, the CDR3 is TGCGCCAGCAGCCAAGATGGGGACAGGTTCGAAGCTTTCTTT.

J is TRBJ2-7 and V is TRBV2, with TRBD2 matching 14 bases. V lost 8 bases, J lost 3 bases, and 0 bases stayed unmatched. Germline V lookup: CDR1 SNHLY, CDR2 FYNNEI. The CDR3 has 13 amino acids. The CDR3, as DNA: TGTGCCAGCGGGACTAGCGGGAGCTACGAGCAGTACTTC. This translates into CASGTSGSYEQYF.

This clone appeared a few times. The junction and the germline gene differ at one end; a read error may be behind it. The chain has TRBV7-9 and TRBJ2-3; 8 bases line up with TRBD2. This CDR3 has 12 residues. Germline CDR1 SEHNR, CDR2 FQNEAQ (reference sequence). Here the CDR3 DNA reads TGTTCCAGCAGCCAGGGACTAGTCACCGCTTTTTTT. It specifies CSSSQGLVTAFF.

The rearrangement joins TRBV7-6 to TRBJ2-2, with D possibly matching TRBD2 (5 bases). The length of the CDR3 is 15 residues. CDR1 SGHVS and CDR2 FNYEAQ come from the germline V gene. The V end was cut by 1 base, the J end by 3 bases, with 9 bases between. CDR3 DNA sequence: TGTGCCAGCAGCTTAGGTTCGGACTACACCGGGGAGCTGTTTTTT. This translates into CASSLGSDYTGELFF.

This clone was observed a few times. The chain combines TRBV6-1 with TRBJ1-5; D remains unclear. Deletions cut 7 bases from V and 5 bases from J, with 12 bases between. CDR1 MNHNS and CDR2 SASEGT come from the germline V gene. The CDR3 has 13 residues. CDR3 nucleotide sequence: TGTGCCAGCACTTCAGGCGATCATCAGCCCCAGCATTTT. This sequence encodes CASTSGDHQPQHF.